This section outlines one T cell receptor (beta chain) sequence together with its context. Trimming took 1 base from V and 6 from J, leaving 13 bases between them. The CDR3 covers 14 residues. CDR1 is SGHAT and CDR2 is FQNNGV in the germline V gene. The assay was immunoSEQ multiplex PCR, and TCRdb's table has in-frame clones only and misses some. This repertoire shows about 100,000 clones, approximately 94% found once; its top ten account for around 0.22%. This entry comes from a study of technical replicates of blood from four donors. The material sequenced was T cells isolated from PBMCs. V and J are TRBV11-2 and TRBJ2-7; tentative D call: TRBD1 (5 bases). The receptor was isolated from a human donor in good health. CDR3 sequence (DNA): TGTGCCAGCAGCTTAGGAGCAGGGCCCCGCGAGCAGTACTTC. Translation gives CASSLGAGPREQYF. The whole variable domain, filled in from reference TRBV11-2 and TRBJ2-7, reads EAGVAQSPRYKIIEKRQSVAFWCNPISGHATLYWYQQILGQGPKLLIQFQNNGVVDDSQLPKDRFSAERLKGVDSTLKIQPAKLEDSAVYLCASSLGAGPREQYFGPGTRLTVT.